Below, 9 T cell receptor beta chains from the same sample are listed, as sequenced in a study of blood T cells in healthy people across ages. A second PCR, run for about 7 to 12 cycles, used a sample-barcoded 5' primer plus a J-beta primer mix. TCRdb re-called the 5' RACE reads through MiXCR, storing one row per CDR3 protein. Of roughly 800,000 distinct CDR3 sequences detected, more than 20% appear once; the ten largest clones hold around 3.6%. Separately, the same data were catalogued under a study of T cells of mothers and their children.

The sample was blood. These receptors all stem from a boy between 5 and 17 years old in good health.

A note on this clonotype: Germline is not matched at one junction end, which may reflect a read error. The chain links TRBV20-1 to TRBJ2-7; 7 bases agree with TRBD2. Germline V CDR1 and CDR2: DFQATT, SNEGSKA (reference sequence). CDR3 size: 14 residues. The CDR3 reads CSARWRGSSYEQCF. The CDR3 DNA follows: TGCAGTGCTAGGTGGCGGGGGAGCTCCTACGAGCAGTGCTTC.

The CDR3 loop reads CASSLIPREKLFF. CDR3 DNA sequence: TGTGCCAGCAGCTTAATCCCCCGGGAAAAACTGTTTTTT. This rearrangement joins TRBV7-2 to TRBJ1-4, with unresolved D. Deletions cut 2 bases from V and 8 bases from J, with 9 bases between. The germline gives CDR1 SGHTA, CDR2 FQGNSA. CDR3 size: 13 residues.

V and J are TRBV29-1 and TRBJ1-1; no clear D gene. Germline V gene sequence: CDR1 SQVTM, CDR2 ANQGSEA. This CDR3 comprises 9 residues. V lost 7 bases and J 3 bases, leaving 3 bases between the germline ends. CDR3 residues: CSGDTEAFF. The DNA of the CDR3 is TGCAGCGGGGACACTGAAGCTTTCTTT.

The chain joins TRBV14 to TRBJ1-2; a weak D match, TRBD1 (6 bases). The length of the CDR3 is 16 residues. The germline gives CDR1 SGHDN, CDR2 FVKESK. V lost 3 bases, J lost 9 bases, and 23 bases lay in between. The CDR3 region is CASSQQYPLGTLSYTF. Here the CDR3 DNA reads TGTGCCAGCAGCCAGCAATACCCACTCGGGACACTTAGCTACACCTTC.

The chain is built from TRBV5-1 and TRBJ2-2; D not resolved. Trimming stripped 0 bases from V and 2 bases from J, with 14 bases between. The CDR3 length is 17 residues. The germline V gene has CDR1 SGHRS and CDR2 YFSETQ. The CDR3 region has the DNA TGCGCCAGCAGCTTGGCAACTCGGTCCCCCAACACCGGGGAGCTGTTTTTT. It specifies CASSLATRSPNTGELFF. Full variable domain (rest looked up from reference TRBV5-1 and TRBJ2-2): KAGVTQTPRYLIKTRGQQVTLSCSPISGHRSVSWYQQTPGQGLQFLFEYFSETQRNKGNFPGRFSGRQFSNSRSEMNVSTLELGDSALYLCASSLATRSPNTGELFFGEGSRLTVL.

A few counts support this clonotype. Relative to the germline gene, one junction end is altered; a read error may explain this. The chain combines TRBV4-2 with TRBJ2-5, with TRBD2 matching 12 bases. The DNA end is a closer match to TRBJ2-1, so the J assignment may be wrong. Germline CDR1 LGHNA, CDR2 YNFKEQ. The CDR3 covers 16 residues. The CDR3 DNA reads as TGTACCAGCAGCCAAGAAGGACTAGCGGGGAACAATGAGCAGTTCTTC. Its protein product is CTSSQEGLAGNNEQFF.

This clonotype was found a few times. The chain has TRBV12-3 or TRBV12-4 and TRBJ1-4; the D is unclear. The V end lost 3 bases, the J end lost 5 bases, and 13 bases lay between the germline ends. The CDR3 has 15 amino acids. In DNA form, the CDR3 reads TGTGCCAGCAGTTTGTCCGCAGGAGTGAATGAAAAACTGTTTTTT. It encodes CASSLSAGVNEKLFF.

The gene calls are TRBV4-3 and TRBJ2-7; D call uncertain. Trimming removed 0 bases at V and 0 bases at J, with 9 bases between. The CDR3 has 15 residues. Germline V lookup: CDR1 LGHNA, CDR2 YSLEER. The CDR3 loop is CASSQDQHYSYEQYF. The CDR3, as DNA: TGCGCCAGCAGCCAAGATCAACATTACTCCTACGAGCAGTACTTC.

Comments on this clonotype: This may be a read error, as it is one base from a much larger clone. The chain joins TRBV20-1 to TRBJ2-5; 11 bases map to TRBD2. The CDR3 sequence is 16 residues long. With 0 bases clipped from V and 11 bases from J, the junction kept 14 bases outside the gene matches. Germline-derived CDR1 and CDR2 are DFQATT and SNEGSKA (reference sequence). CDR3 DNA sequence: TGCAGTGCTAGAGATCAAGGTAGCGGGAGGGCGTACGGGCAGTACTTC. It encodes CSARDQGSGRAYGQYF.